The 10 T cell receptor beta chains below come from one sample, sequenced in a study of T cells in Graves' hyperthyroidism and ophthalmopathy. Amplified TCR beta CDR3 regions came from RNA transcripts. A first-round RT-PCR of the TCR CDR3 used the HTBI primer set. TCRdb used MiXCR to reprocess the multiplex PCR reads, holding one entry per CDR3 protein. The table lists hundreds of thousands of distinct CDR3 sequences, roughly 14% of them singletons. Sequenced: blood. These TCRs come from a woman between 18 and 30 years old with Graves' hyperthyroidism.

This clonotype was recorded many times. The chain links TRBV29-1 to TRBJ1-5; TRBD1 aligns across 7 bases. This CDR3 contains 16 residues. Germline CDR1 and CDR2: SQVTM and ANQGSEA. The V and J ends lost 0 bases and 9 bases, in that order; junction bases with no gene match: 14. The CDR3 DNA reads TGCAGCGTTGAAGAGGAAAGGGACAGTCCCTTCGTGCCCCAGCATTTT. This gives the protein CSVEEERDSPFVPQHF.

This clonotype was found many times. The gene calls are TRBV27 and TRBJ1-2; 10 nucleotides agree with TRBD1. V gave up 5 bases and J gave up 4 bases; unmatched junction bases: 10. Germline assignment: CDR1 MNHEY and CDR2 SMNVEV (reference sequence). The CDR3 extends over 16 amino acids. CDR3 sequence (DNA): TGTGCCAGCAGTCTACTTTCGGGACAGGGGCTCTATGGCTACACCTTC. Encoded protein: CASSLLSGQGLYGYTF.

This clonotype turned up a few times. V is TRBV6-4 and J is TRBJ2-7, with D possibly TRBD2 on 5 matching bases. The germline V gene encodes CDR1 MRHNA and CDR2 SNTAGT. V lost 5 bases to trimming and J lost 7 bases, with 15 bases between them. The CDR3 sequence is 13 residues long. The DNA for the CDR3 is TGTGCCAGCAGTCCTCCGGTCGGGGATGAGCAGTACTTC. Its translation: CASSPPVGDEQYF.

The V and J genes are TRBV12-3 or TRBV12-4 and TRBJ1-2; 12 positions agree with TRBD1. The CDR3 has 14 amino acids. The J segment lost 8 bases and the V segment lost 6 bases, leaving 7 bases of the junction unmatched. The CDR3 coding sequence is TGTGCCAGCAGGCGGGGACAGGGGGCGGAGGGCTACACCTTC. This gives the protein CASRRGQGAEGYTF.

The table lists this clonotype with many counts. The gene calls are TRBV3-1 and TRBJ2-1; 13 bases map to TRBD2. V shed 5 bases and J 9 bases; nucleotides not matched to a gene: 7. The CDR3 extends over 15 amino acids. Germline V gene lookup returns CDR1 LGHDT and CDR2 YNNKEL (reference sequence). The CDR3 DNA reads TGTGCCAGCAGCTTCGGGACTAGCGGGATCGGTGAGCAGTTCTTC. Its protein product is CASSFGTSGIGEQFF.

This clonotype was seen repeatedly, ten times or more. The J gene is TRBJ2-7, the V gene TRBV12-5, with 8 bases fitting TRBD1. This CDR3 is built from 15 residues. Trimming cost V 1 base and J 7 bases; bases outside gene matches: 9. Germline loops: CDR1 LGHNT, CDR2 FRNRAP. The CDR3 is CASGLGQGLSREQYF. The CDR3 coding sequence is TGTGCTAGTGGTTTGGGACAGGGGCTTTCGCGGGAGCAGTACTTC.

The chain links TRBV9 to TRBJ2-1; TRBD1 is a possible D gene (6 bases). V was trimmed by 3 bases and J by 2 bases, leaving 15 bases between them. This CDR3 is 16 amino acids long. The germline V gene encodes CDR1 SGDLS and CDR2 YYNGEE. The CDR3 loop reads CASSGSGQRPYNEQFF. DNA for the CDR3: TGTGCCAGCAGCGGATCCGGACAGAGGCCCTACAATGAGCAGTTCTTC.

In regard to this clonotype: Relative to the germline gene, one junction end is altered; a read error may explain this. V is TRBV4-1 and J is TRBJ2-5, with TRBD2 matching over 9 bases. This CDR3 region has 13 residues. The germline V gene encodes CDR1 MGHRA and CDR2 YSYEKL. The CDR3 region has the DNA TGCGCCAGTGCTAGCGGGGTTCAAGAGGCCCAGTACTTC. Encoded protein: CASASGVQEAQYF.

This clonotype was picked up many times. The chain links TRBV7-3 to TRBJ1-1; maybe TRBD1 (5 bases). The CDR3 covers 15 residues. Germline-derived CDR1 and CDR2 are SGHTA and FQGTGA. V was shortened by 5 bases and J by 0 bases, with 13 bases between the two germline ends. CDR3 loop: CASSMTDSLNTEAFF. CDR3 coding DNA: TGTGCCAGCAGCATGACAGATTCGCTGAACACTGAAGCTTTCTTT.

The chain links TRBV6-1 to TRBJ1-4; the D gene is possibly TRBD1 (5 bases). CDR3 length equals 17 residues. Trimming stripped 2 bases from V and 2 bases from J, with 15 bases between. The germline CDR1 and CDR2 sequences are MNHNS and SASEGT. CDR3: CASSERSPGITNEKLFF. The CDR3 DNA is TGTGCCAGCAGTGAAAGGTCCCCAGGGATTACTAATGAAAAACTGTTTTTT.